This TCR beta chain appears in the sequencing data of a study of cytomegalovirus exposure and HLA in healthy donors. Use of 60 Vbeta and 13 Jbeta primers characterized the PCR. The repertoire was sequenced with immunoSEQ multiplex PCR; TCRdb's copy has only in-frame clones and lacks some. The data contain about 240,000 clones, roughly 82% of them singletons. The CDR3 consists of 14 residues. Germline trimming cut 0 bases from V and 3 bases from J; bases unmatched to any gene: 3. The germline V gene has CDR1 GTSNPN and CDR2 SVGIG (reference sequence). The sequencing sample was made of PBMCs. This TCR came from a woman in her 40s in good health and CMV-seropositive. The chain uses TRBV30 and TRBJ2-3; TRBD2 agrees at 7 bases. The CDR3 bases are TGTGCCTGGAGTGTGAGGGAGGGAACAGATACGCAGTATTTT. It specifies CAWSVREGTDTQYF.